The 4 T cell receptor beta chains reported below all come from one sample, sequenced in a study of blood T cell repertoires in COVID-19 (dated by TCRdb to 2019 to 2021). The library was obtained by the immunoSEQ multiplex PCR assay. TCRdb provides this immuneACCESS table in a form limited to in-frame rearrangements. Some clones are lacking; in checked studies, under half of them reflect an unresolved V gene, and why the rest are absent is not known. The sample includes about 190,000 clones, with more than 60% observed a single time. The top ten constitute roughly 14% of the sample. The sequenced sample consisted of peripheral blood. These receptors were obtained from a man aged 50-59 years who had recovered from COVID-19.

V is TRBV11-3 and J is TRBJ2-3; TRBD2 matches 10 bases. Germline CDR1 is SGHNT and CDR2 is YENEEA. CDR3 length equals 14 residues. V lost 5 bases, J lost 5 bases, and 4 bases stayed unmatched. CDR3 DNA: TGTGCCAGCAGCCCGGGGACTAGCGTAGATACGCAGTATTTT. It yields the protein CASSPGTSVDTQYF.

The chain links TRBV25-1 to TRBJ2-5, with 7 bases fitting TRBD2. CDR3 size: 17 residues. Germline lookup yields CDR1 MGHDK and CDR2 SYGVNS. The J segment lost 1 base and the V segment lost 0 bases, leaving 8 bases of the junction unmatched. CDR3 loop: CASSEYKAGVVQETQYF. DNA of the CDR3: TGTGCCAGCAGTGAATATAAGGCGGGAGTGGTCCAAGAGACCCAGTACTTC. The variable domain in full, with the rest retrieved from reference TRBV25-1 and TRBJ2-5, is EADIYQTPRYLVIGTGKKITLECSQTMGHDKMYWYQQDPGMELHLIHYSYGVNSTEKGDLSSESTVSRIRTEHFPLTLESARPSHTSQYLCASSEYKAGVVQETQYFGPGTRLLVL.

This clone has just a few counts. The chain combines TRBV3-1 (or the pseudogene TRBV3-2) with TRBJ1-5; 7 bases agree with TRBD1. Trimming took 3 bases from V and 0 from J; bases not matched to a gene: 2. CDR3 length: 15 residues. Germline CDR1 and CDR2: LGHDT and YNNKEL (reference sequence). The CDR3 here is CASSHGTDSNQPQHF. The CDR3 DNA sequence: TGTGCCAGCAGCCATGGGACAGATAGCAATCAGCCCCAGCATTTT.

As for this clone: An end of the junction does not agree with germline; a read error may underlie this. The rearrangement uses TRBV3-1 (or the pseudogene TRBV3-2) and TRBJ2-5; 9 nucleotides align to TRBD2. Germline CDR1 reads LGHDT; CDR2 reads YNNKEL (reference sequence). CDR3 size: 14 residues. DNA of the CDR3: TGTGCCAGCAGCCAAGATCTTCGGGCTAGCGGGAAGCACTTC. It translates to CASSQDLRASGKHF.